This is a list of T cell receptor beta chains from one sample in a study of OX40 agonist ivuxolimab in advanced cancers. Using immunoSEQ multiplex PCR, the repertoire was profiled, and TCRdb retains in-frame clones only, with some absent. The sample gives over 55,000 clones, approximately 80% of which show up once; 1.5% to 2% is in the top ten. This sample comprised CD4+ or CD8+ T cells sorted from blood, obtained in a trial of the OX40 agonist ivuxolimab. The receptors come from an adult with an advanced solid tumor such as melanoma, head and neck, liver or kidney cancer. CDR3s include the opening cysteine and the closing phenylalanine or tryptophan. The D gene is left open where the match is weak. The listing skips clone size in some rows; elsewhere it reads once, few, many or a size class.

D gene: TRBD1; clone size: -; J gene: TRBJ2-2; V gene: TRBV6-6; CDR3 protein: CASSDRTGPGELFF; CDR3 DNA: TGTGCCAGCAGTGACCGGACAGGGCCCGGGGAGCTGTTTTTT
D gene: TRBD1; clone size: -; J gene: TRBJ1-2; V gene: TRBV5-4; CDR3 protein: CASSPDRVLGGYTF; CDR3 DNA: TGTGCCAGCAGCCCCGACAGGGTTCTGGGGGGCTACACCTTC
D gene: TRBD2; clone size: once; J gene: TRBJ2-1; V gene: TRBV4-3; CDR3 protein: CASSQGLSGGEHNEQFF; CDR3 DNA: TGCGCCAGCAGCCAAGGCTTGTCGGGAGGAGAACACAATGAGCAGTTCTTC
D gene: TRBD1; clone size: -; J gene: TRBJ1-1; V gene: TRBV6-5; CDR3 protein: CASSSTGQGEAFF; CDR3 DNA: TGTGCCAGCAGTTCCACAGGACAGGGCGAAGCTTTCTTT
D gene: TRBD1; clone size: -; J gene: TRBJ2-2; V gene: TRBV6-5; CDR3 protein: CASSRQGVGTGELFF; CDR3 DNA: TGTGCCAGCAGTCGACAGGGCGTAGGCACCGGGGAGCTGTTTTTT
D gene: -; clone size: once; J gene: TRBJ2-7; V gene: TRBV5-1; CDR3 protein: CASSFSYATYEQYF; CDR3 DNA: TGCGCCAGCAGCTTTTCATACGCAACCTACGAGCAGTACTTC
D gene: -; clone size: -; J gene: TRBJ2-4; V gene: TRBV7-2; CDR3 protein: CASSLGGAGANKNIQYF; CDR3 DNA: TGTGCCAGCAGCTTAGGGGGCGCAGGGGCCAATAAAAACATTCAGTACTTC
D gene: -; clone size: once; J gene: TRBJ1-1; V gene: TRBV16; CDR3 protein: CASSQFAGANTEAFF; CDR3 DNA: TGTGCCAGCAGCCAATTTGCAGGGGCGAACACTGAAGCTTTCTTT
D gene: TRBD1; clone size: -; J gene: TRBJ2-1; V gene: TRBV28; CDR3 protein: CASTGSSVEQFF; CDR3 DNA: TGTGCGTCGACAGGGTCATCCGTTGAGCAGTTCTTC
D gene: -; clone size: -; J gene: TRBJ1-1; V gene: TRBV14; CDR3 protein: CASRSGGGNTEAFF; CDR3 DNA: TGTGCCAGCAGGTCGGGAGGGGGAAACACTGAAGCTTTCTTT
D gene: -; clone size: few; J gene: TRBJ2-1; V gene: TRBV7-6; CDR3 protein: CASSLAGVQNEQFF; CDR3 DNA: TGTGCCAGCAGCTTAGCAGGTGTGCAGAATGAGCAGTTCTTC
D gene: TRBD2; clone size: -; J gene: TRBJ2-7; V gene: TRBV6-6; CDR3 protein: CAGRDSGTGEQYF; CDR3 DNA: TGTGCCGGCCGGGATAGCGGGACTGGGGAGCAGTACTTC
D gene: -; clone size: -; J gene: TRBJ2-5; V gene: TRBV7-6; CDR3 protein: CASSLRAGSYGETQYF; CDR3 DNA: TGTGCCAGCAGCCTTAGGGCCGGGAGTTACGGAGAGACCCAGTACTTC
D gene: -; clone size: few; J gene: TRBJ2-1; V gene: TRBV7-6; CDR3 protein: CASSLSAEKGEQFF; CDR3 DNA: TGTGCCAGCAGCTTAAGTGCCGAGAAGGGTGAGCAGTTCTTC
D gene: -; clone size: -; J gene: TRBJ2-5; V gene: TRBV11-1; CDR3 protein: CASSLSRSETQYF; CDR3 DNA: TGTGCCAGCAGCTTATCCAGGAGTGAGACCCAGTACTTC
D gene: TRBD1; clone size: -; J gene: TRBJ2-1; V gene: TRBV5-1; CDR3 protein: CASSRQGINEQFF; CDR3 DNA: TGCGCCAGCAGCAGACAGGGTATCAATGAGCAGTTCTTC
D gene: TRBD2; clone size: -; J gene: TRBJ2-2; V gene: TRBV25-1; CDR3 protein: CASSGLAGPSGELFF; CDR3 DNA: TGTGCCAGCAGTGGGCTAGCGGGTCCTTCCGGGGAGCTGTTTTTT
D gene: -; clone size: -; J gene: TRBJ2-3; V gene: TRBV5-1; CDR3 protein: CASRFPGKTSDTQYF; CDR3 DNA: TGCGCCAGCAGATTTCCGGGAAAAACTTCAGATACGCAGTATTTT
D gene: -; clone size: few; J gene: TRBJ2-3; V gene: TRBV7-2; CDR3 protein: CASSLDYSTDTQYF; CDR3 DNA: TGTGCCAGCAGCTTAGATTACTCCACAGATACGCAGTATTTT
D gene: TRBD2; clone size: once; J gene: TRBJ2-1; V gene: TRBV10-3; CDR3 protein: CAISGTTNYNEQFF; CDR3 DNA: TGTGCCATCAGCGGGACTACCAACTACAATGAGCAGTTCTTC
D gene: -; clone size: -; J gene: TRBJ2-7; V gene: TRBV10-1; CDR3 protein: CASSDRGGEQYF; CDR3 DNA: TGCGCCAGCAGTGACAGGGGCGGGGAGCAGTACTTC
D gene: -; clone size: -; J gene: TRBJ1-1; V gene: TRBV18; CDR3 protein: CASSPARRAEAFF; CDR3 DNA: TGTGCCAGCTCACCGGCCCGCAGGGCTGAAGCTTTCTTT
D gene: -; clone size: -; J gene: TRBJ1-5; V gene: TRBV11-1; CDR3 protein: CASSLAPGGNQPQHF; CDR3 DNA: TGTGCCAGCAGCTTAGCCCCAGGAGGCAATCAGCCCCAGCATTTT
D gene: -; clone size: -; J gene: TRBJ1-5; V gene: TRBV6-1; CDR3 protein: CASSVNDQPQHF; CDR3 DNA: TGTGCCAGCAGCGTGAATGATCAGCCCCAGCATTTT
D gene: -; clone size: -; J gene: TRBJ2-7; V gene: TRBV5-6; CDR3 protein: CASSYRLETFPYEQYF; CDR3 DNA: TGTGCCAGCAGCTACCGACTAGAAACATTTCCCTACGAGCAGTACTTC
D gene: TRBD1; clone size: -; J gene: TRBJ2-5; V gene: TRBV29-1; CDR3 protein: CSGSEQGAQETQYF; CDR3 DNA: TGCAGCGGTTCAGAACAGGGGGCCCAAGAGACCCAGTACTTC
D gene: TRBD2; clone size: -; J gene: TRBJ2-3; V gene: TRBV19; CDR3 protein: CASSELAGVADTQYF; CDR3 DNA: TGTGCCAGTAGTGAACTAGCGGGAGTCGCAGATACGCAGTATTTT
D gene: TRBD1; clone size: -; J gene: TRBJ1-3; V gene: TRBV5-8; CDR3 protein: CASRNPGTGGGNTIYF; CDR3 DNA: TGTGCCAGCAGAAACCCCGGGACAGGGGGCGGAAACACCATATATTTT
D gene: -; clone size: -; J gene: TRBJ2-7; V gene: TRBV5-1; CDR3 protein: CASSLESGHWNEQYF; CDR3 DNA: TGCGCCAGCAGCTTGGAGTCAGGCCACTGGAACGAGCAGTACTTC
D gene: -; clone size: -; J gene: TRBJ1-1; V gene: TRBV5-1; CDR3 protein: CASSLDGSPTEAFF; CDR3 DNA: TGCGCCAGCAGCTTGGACGGTAGTCCCACTGAAGCTTTCTTT
D gene: -; clone size: -; J gene: TRBJ1-3; V gene: TRBV27; CDR3 protein: CASSSGLGNTIYF; CDR3 DNA: TGTGCCAGCAGCTCAGGGCTCGGAAACACCATATATTTT
D gene: TRBD1; clone size: -; J gene: TRBJ1-2; V gene: TRBV19; CDR3 protein: CASTPGQGYGYTF; CDR3 DNA: TGTGCCAGTACCCCGGGACAGGGCTATGGCTACACCTTC
D gene: TRBD2; clone size: -; J gene: TRBJ2-2; V gene: TRBV11-3; CDR3 protein: CASSLTWTSENTGELFF; CDR3 DNA: TGTGCCAGCAGCCTAACTTGGACTAGCGAAAACACCGGGGAGCTGTTTTTT
D gene: -; clone size: -; J gene: TRBJ2-7; V gene: TRBV28; CDR3 protein: CASSSGAQGTYEQYF; CDR3 DNA: TGTGCCAGCAGCTCCGGGGCGCAGGGTACCTACGAGCAGTACTTC
D gene: -; clone size: -; J gene: TRBJ2-5; V gene: TRBV15; CDR3 protein: CATSRTRDGTQYF; CDR3 DNA: TGTGCCACCAGCAGAACCCGGGACGGGACCCAGTACTTC
D gene: -; clone size: once; J gene: TRBJ2-3; V gene: TRBV19; CDR3 protein: CASSTRASVPSTDTQYF; CDR3 DNA: TGTGCCAGTAGTACCCGGGCTAGCGTTCCATCCACAGATACGCAGTATTTT
D gene: -; clone size: -; J gene: TRBJ2-1; V gene: TRBV5-1; CDR3 protein: CASSLGAWRDEQFF; CDR3 DNA: TGCGCCAGCAGCTTGGGTGCGTGGCGGGATGAGCAGTTCTTC
D gene: -; clone size: -; J gene: TRBJ1-1; V gene: TRBV23-1; CDR3 protein: CARGPSNTEAFF; CDR3 DNA: TGCGCCAGGGGGCCCTCGAACACTGAAGCTTTCTTT
D gene: -; clone size: -; J gene: TRBJ1-5; V gene: TRBV27; CDR3 protein: CASSLQGGPQHF; CDR3 DNA: TGTGCCAGCAGTTTACAGGGAGGGCCCCAGCATTTT
D gene: -; clone size: -; J gene: TRBJ1-5; V gene: TRBV2; CDR3 protein: CASNKGRDQPQHF; CDR3 DNA: TGTGCCAGCAACAAGGGCAGGGATCAGCCCCAGCATTTT
D gene: -; clone size: -; J gene: TRBJ1-2; V gene: TRBV28; CDR3 protein: CASSLRTHGYTF; CDR3 DNA: TGTGCCAGCAGTTTACGGACCCATGGCTACACCTTC
D gene: TRBD1; clone size: once; J gene: TRBJ2-7; V gene: TRBV28; CDR3 protein: CASSSTGGAGSYEQYF; CDR3 DNA: TGTGCCAGCAGCAGTACAGGGGGCGCAGGTTCCTACGAGCAGTACTTC
D gene: TRBD2; clone size: -; J gene: TRBJ2-7; V gene: TRBV29-1; CDR3 protein: CSVGLAGPYEQYF; CDR3 DNA: TGCAGCGTTGGCTTAGCGGGGCCCTACGAGCAGTACTTC
D gene: -; clone size: -; J gene: TRBJ2-5; V gene: TRBV28; CDR3 protein: CASSLSGWGRTDPQETQYF; CDR3 DNA: TGTGCCAGCAGTTTATCTGGTTGGGGCCGGACAGATCCCCAAGAGACCCAGTACTTC
D gene: -; clone size: -; J gene: TRBJ2-6; V gene: TRBV4-3; CDR3 protein: CASSQSGANVLTF; CDR3 DNA: TGCGCCAGCAGCCAGTCTGGGGCCAACGTCCTGACTTTC
D gene: TRBD2; clone size: -; J gene: TRBJ2-1; V gene: TRBV6-1; CDR3 protein: CASSLSGGVGNEQFF; CDR3 DNA: TGTGCCAGCAGCCTTAGCGGGGGGGTTGGGAATGAGCAGTTCTTC
D gene: -; clone size: -; J gene: TRBJ2-2; V gene: TRBV7-3; CDR3 protein: CASSLLASAGTGELFF; CDR3 DNA: TGTGCCAGCAGCTTATTGGCTAGCGCCGGCACCGGGGAGCTGTTTTTT
D gene: TRBD2; clone size: -; J gene: TRBJ2-3; V gene: TRBV15; CDR3 protein: CATSSRLAGGPRSLDTQYF; CDR3 DNA: TGTGCCACCAGCAGCAGACTAGCGGGAGGGCCGAGATCGCTGGATACGCAGTATTTT
D gene: -; clone size: -; J gene: TRBJ1-1; V gene: TRBV7-2; CDR3 protein: CASSLVVGRGGTEAFF; CDR3 DNA: TGTGCCAGCAGCTTAGTGGTCGGGAGGGGAGGAACTGAAGCTTTCTTT
D gene: -; clone size: -; J gene: TRBJ1-4; V gene: TRBV7-9; CDR3 protein: CASSHSENEKLFF; CDR3 DNA: TGTGCCAGCAGCCACAGCGAAAATGAAAAACTGTTTTTT
D gene: -; clone size: -; J gene: TRBJ1-1; V gene: TRBV7-2; CDR3 protein: CASSQDSLRAFF; CDR3 DNA: TGTGCCAGCAGCCAGGACTCTTTGAGGGCTTTCTTT
D gene: -; clone size: -; J gene: TRBJ2-4; V gene: TRBV5-8; CDR3 protein: CASSRPVAEVAKNIQYF; CDR3 DNA: TGTGCCAGCAGTCGTCCGGTGGCGGAGGTAGCCAAAAACATTCAGTACTTC
D gene: -; clone size: -; J gene: TRBJ2-7; V gene: TRBV23-1; CDR3 protein: CASSQNRGAEQYF; CDR3 DNA: TGCGCCAGCAGTCAAAATCGGGGGGCCGAGCAGTACTTC
D gene: TRBD1; clone size: -; J gene: TRBJ2-3; V gene: TRBV5-6; CDR3 protein: CASSLGGGARTDTQYF; CDR3 DNA: TGTGCCAGCAGCTTGGGAGGGGGCGCTCGCACAGATACGCAGTATTTT
D gene: -; clone size: -; J gene: TRBJ2-5; V gene: TRBV5-1; CDR3 protein: CASSLDNNQETQYF; CDR3 DNA: TGCGCCAGCAGCTTAGACAATAATCAAGAGACCCAGTACTTC
D gene: TRBD1; clone size: few; J gene: TRBJ1-4; V gene: TRBV28; CDR3 protein: CASSLPTGRNEKLFF; CDR3 DNA: TGTGCCAGCAGCCTTCCGACAGGGAGGAATGAAAAACTGTTTTTT
D gene: -; clone size: -; J gene: TRBJ2-3; V gene: TRBV19; CDR3 protein: CASSLTGADTQYF; CDR3 DNA: TGTGCCAGTAGTTTGACAGGAGCAGATACGCAGTATTTT
D gene: -; clone size: few; J gene: TRBJ2-1; V gene: TRBV5-8; CDR3 protein: CASSLHSGSSYNEQFF; CDR3 DNA: TGTGCCAGCAGCTTGCACAGTGGGAGCTCCTACAATGAGCAGTTCTTC
D gene: -; clone size: -; J gene: TRBJ2-1; V gene: TRBV5-4; CDR3 protein: CASSLDSGEYNEQFF; CDR3 DNA: TGTGCCAGCAGCTTAGATAGCGGAGAGTACAATGAGCAGTTCTTC
D gene: -; clone size: -; J gene: TRBJ2-7; V gene: TRBV2; CDR3 protein: CASNSIPHYEQYF; CDR3 DNA: TGTGCCAGTAACAGCATTCCACATTACGAGCAGTACTTC